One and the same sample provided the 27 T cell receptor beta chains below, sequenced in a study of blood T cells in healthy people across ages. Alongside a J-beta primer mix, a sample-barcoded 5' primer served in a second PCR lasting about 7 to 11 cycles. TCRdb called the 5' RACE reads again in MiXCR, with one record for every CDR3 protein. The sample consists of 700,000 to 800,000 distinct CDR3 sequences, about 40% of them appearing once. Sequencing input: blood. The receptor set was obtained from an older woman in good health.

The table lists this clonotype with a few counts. The CDR3 is CASSRAGGQAETQYF. CDR3 sequence (DNA): TGTGCCAGTAGCCGAGCGGGGGGGCAGGCAGAGACCCAGTACTTC. The chain carries TRBV19 and TRBJ2-5; 10 bases are shared with TRBD2. The length of the CDR3 is 15 residues. V was clipped by 6 bases and J by 4 bases; unmatched bases: 8. Germline V gene data show CDR1 as LNHDA and CDR2 as SQIVND (reference sequence).

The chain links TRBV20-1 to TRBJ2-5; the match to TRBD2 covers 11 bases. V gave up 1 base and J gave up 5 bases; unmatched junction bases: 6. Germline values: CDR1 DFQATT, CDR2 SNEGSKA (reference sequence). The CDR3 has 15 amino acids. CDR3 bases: TGCAGTGCTAGAGTCACTAGCGGGAGCTTGGAGACCCAGTACTTC. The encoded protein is CSARVTSGSLETQYF.

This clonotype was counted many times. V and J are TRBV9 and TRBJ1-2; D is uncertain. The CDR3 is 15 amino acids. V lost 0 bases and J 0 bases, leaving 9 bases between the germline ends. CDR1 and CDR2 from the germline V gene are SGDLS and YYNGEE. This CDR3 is CASSVDTRPNYGYTF. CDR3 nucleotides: TGTGCCAGCAGCGTAGACACACGCCCTAACTATGGCTACACCTTC.

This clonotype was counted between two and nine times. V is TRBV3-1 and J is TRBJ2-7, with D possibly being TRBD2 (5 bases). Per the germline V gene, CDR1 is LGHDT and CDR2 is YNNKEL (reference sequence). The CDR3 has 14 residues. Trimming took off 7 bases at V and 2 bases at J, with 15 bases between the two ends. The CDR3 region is CASNSGLMAYEQYF. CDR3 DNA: TGTGCCAGCAACTCGGGATTAATGGCCTACGAGCAGTACTTC.

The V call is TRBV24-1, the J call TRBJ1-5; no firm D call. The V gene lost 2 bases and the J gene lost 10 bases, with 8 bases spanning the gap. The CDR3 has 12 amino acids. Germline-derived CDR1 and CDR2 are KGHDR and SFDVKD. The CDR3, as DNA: TGTGCCACCAGTGATTCGGTGGGACCCCAGCATTTT. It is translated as CATSDSVGPQHF.

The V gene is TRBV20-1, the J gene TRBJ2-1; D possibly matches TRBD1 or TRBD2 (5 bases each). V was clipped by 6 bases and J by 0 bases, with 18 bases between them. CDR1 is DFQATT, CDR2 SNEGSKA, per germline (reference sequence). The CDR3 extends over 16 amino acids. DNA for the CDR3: TGCAGTGCGCTGTCCGGGGCCCCGAGCTCCTACAATGAGCAGTTCTTC. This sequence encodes CSALSGAPSSYNEQFF.

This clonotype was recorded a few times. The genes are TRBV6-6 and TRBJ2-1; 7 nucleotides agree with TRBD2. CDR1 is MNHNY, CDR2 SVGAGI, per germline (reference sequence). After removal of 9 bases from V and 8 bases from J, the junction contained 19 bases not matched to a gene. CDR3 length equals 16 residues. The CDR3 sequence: CASGGRREGDRDEQFF. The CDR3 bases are TGTGCCAGTGGGGGGAGGAGGGAGGGTGACCGGGATGAGCAGTTCTTC.

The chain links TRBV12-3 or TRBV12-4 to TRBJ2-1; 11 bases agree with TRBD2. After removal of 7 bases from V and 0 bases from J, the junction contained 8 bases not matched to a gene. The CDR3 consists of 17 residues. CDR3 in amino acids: CASITSGGYSSYNEQFF. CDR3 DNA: TGTGCCAGCATCACTAGCGGGGGTTACAGCTCCTACAATGAGCAGTTCTTC.

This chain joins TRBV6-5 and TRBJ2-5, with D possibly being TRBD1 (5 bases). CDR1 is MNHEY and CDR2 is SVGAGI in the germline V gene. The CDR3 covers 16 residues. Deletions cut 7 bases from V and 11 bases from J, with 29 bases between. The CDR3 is CASNNWGQASTNEQYF. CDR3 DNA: TGTGCCAGCAATAATTGGGGCCAGGCTTCAACCAATGAGCAGTACTTC.

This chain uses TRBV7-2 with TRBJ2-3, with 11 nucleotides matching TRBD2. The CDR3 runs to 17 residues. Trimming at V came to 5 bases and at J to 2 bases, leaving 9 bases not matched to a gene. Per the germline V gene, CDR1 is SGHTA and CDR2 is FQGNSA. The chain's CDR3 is CASSQRLAGTHTDTQYF. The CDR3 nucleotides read TGTGCCAGCAGCCAGCGACTAGCGGGAACCCACACAGATACGCAGTATTTT.

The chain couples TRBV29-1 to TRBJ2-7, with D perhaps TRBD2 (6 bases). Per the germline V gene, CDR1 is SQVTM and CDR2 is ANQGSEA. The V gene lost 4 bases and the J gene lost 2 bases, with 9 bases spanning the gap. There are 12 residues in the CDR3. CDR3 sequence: CSVGPGAYEQYF. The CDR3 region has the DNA TGCAGCGTTGGGCCGGGGGCCTACGAGCAGTACTTC.

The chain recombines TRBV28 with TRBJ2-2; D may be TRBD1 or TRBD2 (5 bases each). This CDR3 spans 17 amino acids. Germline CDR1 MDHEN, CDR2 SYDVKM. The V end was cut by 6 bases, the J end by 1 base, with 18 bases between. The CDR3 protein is CASSPGLSGLNTGELFF. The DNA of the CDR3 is TGTGCCAGCAGCCCAGGGCTAAGCGGACTGAACACCGGGGAGCTGTTTTTT.

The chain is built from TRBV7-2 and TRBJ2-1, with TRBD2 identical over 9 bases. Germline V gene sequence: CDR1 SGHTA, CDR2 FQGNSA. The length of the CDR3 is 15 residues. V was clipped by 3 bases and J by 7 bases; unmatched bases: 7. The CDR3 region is CTSSFRAGGGNEQFF. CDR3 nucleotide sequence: TGTACCAGCAGCTTCCGAGCGGGAGGAGGGAATGAGCAGTTCTTC.

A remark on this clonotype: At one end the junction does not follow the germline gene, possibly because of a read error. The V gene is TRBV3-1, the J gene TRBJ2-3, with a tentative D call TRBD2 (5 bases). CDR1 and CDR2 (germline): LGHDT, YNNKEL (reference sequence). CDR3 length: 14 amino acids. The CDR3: CASSPDASTDAQYF. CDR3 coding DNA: TGTGCCAGCAGCCCAGATGCTAGCACAGATGCGCAGTATTTT.

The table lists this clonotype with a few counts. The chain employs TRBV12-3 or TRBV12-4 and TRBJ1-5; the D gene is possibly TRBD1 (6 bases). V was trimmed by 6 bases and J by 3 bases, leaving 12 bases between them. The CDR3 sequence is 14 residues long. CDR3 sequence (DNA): TGTGCCAGCAGCCACGGACAGAACAATCAGCCCCAGCATTTT. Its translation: CASSHGQNNQPQHF.

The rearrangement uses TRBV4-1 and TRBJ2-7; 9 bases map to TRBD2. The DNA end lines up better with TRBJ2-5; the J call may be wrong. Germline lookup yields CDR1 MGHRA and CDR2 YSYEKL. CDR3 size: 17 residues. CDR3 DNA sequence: TGCGCCAGCAGCCAAGACGGAGCGGGGGGCCCCCTAGGGACCCAGTACTTC. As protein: CASSQDGAGGPLGTQYF.

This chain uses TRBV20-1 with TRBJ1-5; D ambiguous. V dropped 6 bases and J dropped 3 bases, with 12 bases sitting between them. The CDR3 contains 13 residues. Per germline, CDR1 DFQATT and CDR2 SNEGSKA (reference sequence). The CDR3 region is CSAPANSNQPQHF. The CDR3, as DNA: TGCAGTGCCCCTGCCAATTCCAATCAGCCCCAGCATTTT.

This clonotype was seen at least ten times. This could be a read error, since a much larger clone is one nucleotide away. The DNA for the CDR3 is TGTGCCAGCAGCTTAGAGGGGACTAGCGGGAGATTCTACAATGAGCAGTACTTC. This encodes CASSLEGTSGRFYNEQYF. The chain couples TRBV7-2 to TRBJ2-5; the match to TRBD2 covers 14 bases. CDR3 length equals 18 residues. Germline assignment: CDR1 SGHTA and CDR2 FQGNSA. V lost 1 base and J lost 11; bases outside the gene matches: 15.

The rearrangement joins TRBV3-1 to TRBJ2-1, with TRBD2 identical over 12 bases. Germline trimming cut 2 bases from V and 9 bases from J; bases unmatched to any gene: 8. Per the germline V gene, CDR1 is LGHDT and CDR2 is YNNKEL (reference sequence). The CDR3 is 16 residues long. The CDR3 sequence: CASSQRTSGTASEQFF. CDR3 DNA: TGTGCCAGCAGCCAACGGACTAGCGGGACCGCCAGTGAGCAGTTCTTC.

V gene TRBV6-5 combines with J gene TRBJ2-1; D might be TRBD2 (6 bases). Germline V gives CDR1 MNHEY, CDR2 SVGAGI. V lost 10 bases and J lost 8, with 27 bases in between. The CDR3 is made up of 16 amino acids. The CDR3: CATLDIRDSARDEQFF. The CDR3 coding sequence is TGTGCCACCCTAGACATCCGGGACTCTGCTCGCGATGAGCAGTTCTTC.

In DNA form, the CDR3 reads TGCAGTGCTAGAGATGTATCGGGGGGGCTTATTCACGAGACCCAGTACTTC. It translates to CSARDVSGGLIHETQYF. V usage is TRBV20-1 and J usage is TRBJ2-5; 8 positions agree with TRBD2. Germline CDR1 and CDR2: DFQATT and SNEGSKA (reference sequence). The CDR3 is made up of 17 amino acids. V lost 0 bases, J lost 5 bases, and 14 bases stayed unmatched.

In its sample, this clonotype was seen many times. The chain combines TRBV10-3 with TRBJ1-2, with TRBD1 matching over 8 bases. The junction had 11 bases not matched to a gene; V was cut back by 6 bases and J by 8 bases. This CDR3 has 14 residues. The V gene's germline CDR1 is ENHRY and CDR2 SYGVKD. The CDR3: CAIRGPDRVDGYTF. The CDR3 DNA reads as TGTGCCATCAGGGGACCGGACAGGGTCGACGGCTACACCTTC.

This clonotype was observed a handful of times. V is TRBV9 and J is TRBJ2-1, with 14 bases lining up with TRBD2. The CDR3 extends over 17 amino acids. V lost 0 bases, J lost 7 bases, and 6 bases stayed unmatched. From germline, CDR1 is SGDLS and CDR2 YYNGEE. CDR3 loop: CASSVAGGLAGVNEQFF. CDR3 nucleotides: TGTGCCAGCAGCGTAGCGGGGGGACTAGCGGGAGTTAATGAGCAGTTCTTC.

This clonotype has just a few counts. CDR3 sequence: CASSPLPGQGSDTQYF. As DNA, the CDR3 is TGTGCCAGCAGCCCATTGCCGGGACAGGGTTCAGATACGCAGTATTTT. The chain is built from TRBV12-3 or TRBV12-4 and TRBJ2-3, with 9 bases lining up with TRBD1. The CDR3 loop spans 16 amino acids. Losses at the gene ends were 6 bases for V and 4 bases for J; bases not matched to a gene: 11.

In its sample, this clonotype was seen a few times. CDR3 DNA: TGTGCCAGCATCCCCGCAAGTCTGGGTCAGCCCCAGCATTTT. Translation: CASIPASLGQPQHF. The chain links TRBV6-2 or TRBV6-3 to TRBJ1-5; D is ambiguous. CDR3 length: 14 residues. Germline values: CDR1 MNHEY, CDR2 SVGEGT. Trimming shortened V by 7 bases and J by 6 bases, and 16 bases separated the two germline ends.

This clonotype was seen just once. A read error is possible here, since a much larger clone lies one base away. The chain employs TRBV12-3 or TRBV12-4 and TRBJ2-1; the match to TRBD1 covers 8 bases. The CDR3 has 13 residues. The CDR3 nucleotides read TGTGCCAACAGTTTCGACGCAGGGGGCATGCAGTTCTTC. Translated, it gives CANSFDAGGMQFF.

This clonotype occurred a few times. The CDR3 sequence: CASSLSAGGAKNIQYF. The CDR3 region has the DNA TGTGCCAGCAGCTTATCGGCGGGGGGGGCCAAAAACATTCAGTACTTC. J is TRBJ2-4 and V is TRBV7-2; TRBD2 matches at 9 bases. The CDR3 sequence is 16 residues long. The germline CDR1 and CDR2 sequences are SGHTA and FQGNSA. After removal of 2 bases from V and 1 base from J, the junction contained 3 bases not matched to a gene.